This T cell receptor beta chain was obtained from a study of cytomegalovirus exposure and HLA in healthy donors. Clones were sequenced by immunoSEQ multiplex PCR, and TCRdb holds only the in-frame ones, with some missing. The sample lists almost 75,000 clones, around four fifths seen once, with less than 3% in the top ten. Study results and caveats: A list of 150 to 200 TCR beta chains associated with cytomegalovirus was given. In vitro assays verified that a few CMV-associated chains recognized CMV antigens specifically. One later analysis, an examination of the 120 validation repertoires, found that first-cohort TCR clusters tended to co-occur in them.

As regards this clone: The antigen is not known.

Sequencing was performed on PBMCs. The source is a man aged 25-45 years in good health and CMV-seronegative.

CDR3 protein: CAWKQGATQYF. CDR3 sequence (DNA): TGTGCCTGGAAACAGGGTGCTACGCAGTATTTT. The V gene is TRBV30, the J gene TRBJ2-3; D is perhaps TRBD1 (6 bases). Trimming took off 4 bases at V and 8 bases at J, with 10 bases between the two ends. This CDR3 has 11 amino acids. In germline, CDR1 is GTSNPN, CDR2 SVGIG (reference sequence).